Listed here are 25 T cell receptor beta chains from one sample, sequenced in a study of shared clonotypes between healthy human individuals. CD8 cells classed as naive were CD45RO-negative and positively selected for CCR7, excluding terminally differentiated effector memory CD45RA+ cells. Generated by immunoSEQ multiplex PCR, the TCRdb table keeps only in-frame clones and is missing some. In the table there are fewer than 1 million clones, roughly 96% of which are singletons. Input material: naive CD8+ T cells sorted from blood. The source of these receptors is a man aged 25-45 years in good health.

Remarks on this clone: The same CDR3 also results from other DNA sequences found in this sample. The DNA for the CDR3 is TGTGCCAGCAGTTACGGGACGCGGAATGAGCAGTTCTTC. This translates into CASSYGTRNEQFF. The chain links TRBV6-5 to TRBJ2-1; perhaps D is TRBD1 or TRBD2 (5 bases each). The CDR3 loop spans 13 amino acids. CDR1 and CDR2 from the germline V gene are MNHEY and SVGAGI. V was pared by 2 bases and J by 7 bases, with 9 bases between.

This clone has a single count. The chain uses TRBV9 and TRBJ1-2, with TRBD1 identical over 7 bases. After removal of 4 bases from V and 3 bases from J, the junction contained 9 bases not matched to a gene. This CDR3 region has 15 residues. The germline V gene has CDR1 SGDLS and CDR2 YYNGEE. This CDR3 is CASSRRGGGHYGYTF. DNA of the CDR3: TGTGCCAGCAGCCGGCGGGGAGGGGGCCACTATGGCTACACCTTC. Based on the CDR3 plus reference TRBV9 and TRBJ1-2, the full variable domain is DSGVTQTPKHLITATGQRVTLRCSPRSGDLSVYWYQQSLDQGLQFLIQYYNGEERAKGNILERFSAQQFPDLHSELNLSSLELGDSALYFCASSRRGGGHYGYTFGSGTRLTVV.

The chain combines TRBV6-1 with TRBJ2-3; D is unresolved. CDR1 and CDR2 (germline): MNHNS, SASEGT. The V end was cut by 3 bases, the J end by 2 bases, with 12 bases between. This CDR3 region has 15 residues. CDR3 bases: TGTGCCAGCAGTGAGGGCATTATACCCACAGATACGCAGTATTTT. Amino acid sequence: CASSEGIIPTDTQYF.

This chain connects TRBV7-8 to TRBJ2-3; TRBD2 matches 10 bases. Trimming at V came to 3 bases and at J to 2 bases, leaving 8 bases not matched to a gene. This CDR3 is 17 amino acids long. Germline CDR1 is SGHVS and CDR2 is FQNEAQ. The CDR3 DNA sequence: TGTGCCAGCAGCTTTTGGACTAGCGGTGGGGACACAGATACGCAGTATTTT. Translated: CASSFWTSGGDTDTQYF. Full variable domain (remainder filled in from reference TRBV7-8 and TRBJ2-3): GAGVSQSPRYKVAKRGQDVALRCDPISGHVSLFWYQQALGQGPEFLTYFQNEAQLDKSGLPSDRFFAERPEGSVSTLKIQRTQQEDSAVYLCASSFWTSGGDTDTQYFGPGTRLTVL.

The chain uses TRBV28 and TRBJ2-2; 11 bases match TRBD1. The germline V gene encodes CDR1 MDHEN and CDR2 SYDVKM. Trimming at V came to 6 bases and at J to 6 bases, leaving 3 bases not matched to a gene. The CDR3 loop spans 14 amino acids. The CDR3 DNA reads TGTGCCAGCAGACGGACAGGGGGCTCCGGGGAGCTGTTTTTT. Protein product: CASRRTGGSGELFF.

The chain employs TRBV11-2 and TRBJ2-7; perhaps TRBD1 as D (6 bases). Between the trimmed V and J ends, which lost 4 bases and 4 bases, there was a span of 11 bases. The CDR3 is 13 residues long. CDR1 and CDR2 from the germline V gene are SGHAT and FQNNGV. CDR3 sequence: CASSSRTDYEQYF. The CDR3 bases are TGTGCCAGCAGCTCTAGGACAGATTACGAGCAGTACTTC. The full variable domain, in which reference TRBV11-2 and TRBJ2-7 provide the parts outside the CDR3, is EAGVAQSPRYKIIEKRQSVAFWCNPISGHATLYWYQQILGQGPKLLIQFQNNGVVDDSQLPKDRFSAERLKGVDSTLKIQPAKLEDSAVYLCASSSRTDYEQYFGPGTRLTVT.

The CDR3 DNA follows: TGTGCCAGCAGTCCCCTACCCGGGACAGACTACGAGCAGTACTTC. Residues: CASSPLPGTDYEQYF. This chain joins TRBV27 and TRBJ2-7; TRBD1 aligns across 7 bases. The junction had 10 bases not matched to a gene; V was cut back by 5 bases and J by 3 bases. CDR1 and CDR2 from the germline V gene are MNHEY and SMNVEV (reference sequence). The CDR3 is made up of 15 amino acids.

The sample holds a few counts of this clone. V and J are TRBV7-7 and TRBJ1-2, with 7 bases matching TRBD1. The trim removed 6 bases at V and 10 bases at J, leaving 5 bases unmatched. The CDR3 has 11 residues. Germline CDR1 SSHAT, CDR2 FNYEAQ (reference sequence). CDR3 in DNA: TGTGCCAGCAGGCGACAGGGCGACTACACCTTC. Amino acid sequence: CASRRQGDYTF.

V gene TRBV30 combines with J gene TRBJ1-5; no clear D gene. From germline, CDR1 is GTSNPN and CDR2 SVGIG (reference sequence). CDR3 length: 13 residues. The ends were cut back, 0 bases at V and 6 bases at J, with 9 bases in the middle. CDR3 in amino acids: CAWSVGMGQPQHF. The CDR3 nucleotides are TGTGCCTGGAGTGTGGGGATGGGTCAGCCCCAGCATTTT.

The rearrangement uses TRBV5-1 and TRBJ2-1, with D perhaps matching TRBD1 (6 bases). V was cut by 6 bases and J by 4 bases, with 23 bases left in between. Germline-derived CDR1 and CDR2 are SGHRS and YFSETQ. CDR3 size: 17 residues. The CDR3 protein is CASTVGLSGHQYNEQFF. The CDR3 bases are TGCGCCAGCACCGTTGGACTTTCGGGACACCAATACAATGAGCAGTTCTTC. Full variable domain (rest looked up from reference TRBV5-1 and TRBJ2-1): KAGVTQTPRYLIKTRGQQVTLSCSPISGHRSVSWYQQTPGQGLQFLFEYFSETQRNKGNFPGRFSGRQFSNSRSEMNVSTLELGDSALYLCASTVGLSGHQYNEQFFGPGTRLTVL.

This clone was found once. This sample includes further DNA sequences coding for the same CDR3. This chain uses TRBV9 with TRBJ2-7; D is uncertain. The germline V and J ends were trimmed by 2 bases and 1 base, with 10 bases remaining between them. Per the germline V gene, CDR1 is SGDLS and CDR2 is YYNGEE. The CDR3 covers 14 residues. The CDR3 is CASSVGTRSYEQYF. The DNA for the CDR3 is TGTGCCAGCAGCGTCGGTACCAGATCCTACGAGCAGTACTTC. Full variable domain (outside the CDR3, taken from reference TRBV9 and TRBJ2-7): DSGVTQTPKHLITATGQRVTLRCSPRSGDLSVYWYQQSLDQGLQFLIQYYNGEERAKGNILERFSAQQFPDLHSELNLSSLELGDSALYFCASSVGTRSYEQYFGPGTRLTVT.

V and J are TRBV7-8 and TRBJ1-1, with 7 nucleotides matching TRBD1. This CDR3 region has 13 residues. V was clipped by 3 bases and J by 7 bases; unmatched bases: 5. Germline CDR1 SGHVS, CDR2 FQNEAQ. The CDR3 sequence is CASSFGTVSEAFF. In DNA form, the CDR3 reads TGTGCCAGCAGCTTTGGGACAGTCAGTGAAGCTTTCTTT. The full variable domain, rest sourced from reference TRBV7-8 and TRBJ1-1, is GAGVSQSPRYKVAKRGQDVALRCDPISGHVSLFWYQQALGQGPEFLTYFQNEAQLDKSGLPSDRFFAERPEGSVSTLKIQRTQQEDSAVYLCASSFGTVSEAFFGQGTRLTVV.

This rearrangement joins TRBV10-2 to TRBJ2-7; the D gene is possibly TRBD2 (6 bases). The CDR3 length is 12 residues. V was shortened by 9 bases and J by 3 bases, with 12 bases between the two germline ends. Germline lookup yields CDR1 WSHSY and CDR2 SAAADI. For the CDR3, the DNA is TGCGCCAGTCGGGACTTGGACTACGAGCAGTACTTC. This translates into CASRDLDYEQYF.

This chain connects TRBV10-1 to TRBJ1-4, with D possibly being TRBD1 (5 bases). CDR3 length: 17 residues. Germline values: CDR1 WNHNN, CDR2 SYGVQD (reference sequence). With 0 bases removed from V and 1 base from J, the gap between germline ends came to 12 bases. This chain's CDR3 is CASSESRGPETNEKLFF. The DNA of the CDR3 is TGCGCCAGCAGTGAGTCCCGGGGACCTGAAACTAATGAAAAACTGTTTTTT.

The chain links TRBV4-1 to TRBJ2-3, with a possible D match to TRBD2 (6 bases). The germline CDR1 and CDR2 sequences are MGHRA and YSYEKL. V lost 1 base and J lost 2, with 7 bases in between. This CDR3 has 14 amino acids. CDR3 in amino acids: CASSQGGNTDTQYF. CDR3 nucleotides: TGCGCCAGCAGCCAAGGCGGGAACACAGATACGCAGTATTTT.

This chain connects TRBV4-1 to TRBJ2-7; D not resolved. V gave up 0 bases and J gave up 1 base, with 10 bases separating them. The CDR3 is 15 amino acids. In germline, CDR1 is MGHRA, CDR2 YSYEKL. This CDR3 reads CASSQDISRSYEQYF. In DNA, the CDR3 is TGCGCCAGCAGCCAAGATATTAGCCGATCCTACGAGCAGTACTTC.

The rearrangement links TRBV27 to TRBJ2-7; D remains ambiguous. The CDR3 has 14 amino acids. The germline V and J ends were trimmed by 3 bases and 0 bases, with 9 bases remaining between them. Germline lookup yields CDR1 MNHEY and CDR2 SMNVEV (reference sequence). CDR3 sequence: CASSFYGSSYEQYF. The DNA for the CDR3 is TGTGCCAGCAGTTTTTACGGCAGCTCCTACGAGCAGTACTTC.

Comments on this clone: Sequence at one end of the junction differs from germline and may be a read error. This sequence joins TRBV27 and TRBJ2-3, with no clear D. Germline CDR1 and CDR2: MNHEY and SMNVEV (reference sequence). The CDR3 covers 12 residues. CDR3 loop: CASSLYGDTQYF. The CDR3 DNA follows: TGTGCCAGCAGCTTATATGGAGATACGCAGTATTTT.

This chain uses TRBV11-3 with TRBJ1-5, with 7 bases lining up with TRBD1. The V gene end was trimmed by 5 bases and the J gene end by 4 bases; junction bases not matched to a gene: 11. The CDR3 is 16 amino acids. Germline V gives CDR1 SGHNT, CDR2 YENEEA. CDR3 sequence reads: CASSPNLQGRNQPQHF. The DNA for the CDR3 is TGTGCCAGCAGCCCAAATCTACAGGGGCGAAATCAGCCCCAGCATTTT.

The chain is built from TRBV5-6 and TRBJ1-4; D perhaps matches TRBD1 (6 bases). This CDR3 contains 13 residues. Per germline, CDR1 SGHDT and CDR2 YYEEEE. V lost 3 bases to trimming and J lost 8 bases, with 11 bases between them. The CDR3 DNA reads TGTGCCAGCAGCTGGGGGGCAGGGGAAAAACTGTTTTTT. Amino acids: CASSWGAGEKLFF.

Notes on this clone: Other DNA sequences in this specimen translate into the identical CDR3. The chain carries TRBV29-1 and TRBJ2-7; no clear D. The V gene lost 4 bases and the J gene lost 0 bases, with 7 bases spanning the gap. The CDR3 length is 12 residues. In germline, CDR1 is SQVTM, CDR2 ANQGSEA. CDR3 bases: TGCAGCGTTGGAGGAAGCTCCTACGAGCAGTACTTC. It yields the protein CSVGGSSYEQYF.

The chain uses TRBV5-1 and TRBJ1-2; D gene uncertain. The V gene lost 4 bases and the J gene lost 4 bases, with 11 bases spanning the gap. The CDR3 is 13 residues long. In germline, CDR1 is SGHRS, CDR2 YFSETQ. In nucleotides, the CDR3 is TGCGCCAGCAGCATTGACGTGGGCTATGGCTACACCTTC. This codes for CASSIDVGYGYTF.

The chain employs TRBV5-4 and TRBJ2-7; a possible D gene is TRBD2 (6 bases). The germline V gene encodes CDR1 SGHNT and CDR2 YYREEE (reference sequence). Trimming stripped 4 bases from V and 2 bases from J, with 13 bases between. The CDR3 spans 14 residues. As DNA, the CDR3 is TGTGCCAGCAGCGCGGGGACGGGCGCCTACGAGCAGTACTTC. This sequence encodes CASSAGTGAYEQYF.

V usage is TRBV4-1 and J usage is TRBJ2-1, with D perhaps TRBD2 (6 bases). V lost 0 bases and J 9 bases, leaving 33 bases between the germline ends. This CDR3 has 21 residues. Looked up from germline, CDR1 is MGHRA and CDR2 is YSYEKL. CDR3 sequence reads: CASSQDLARRHSTLRRGEQFF. For the CDR3, the DNA is TGCGCCAGCAGCCAAGATCTAGCGAGAAGACATTCCACACTTCGTCGGGGTGAGCAGTTCTTC.

This clone was seen only once. The chain joins TRBV5-6 to TRBJ2-1; tentatively, D is TRBD2 (7 bases). Germline V gene sequence: CDR1 SGHDT, CDR2 YYEEEE. The CDR3 runs 16 residues. V was shortened by 0 bases and J by 4 bases, with 14 bases between the two germline ends. The CDR3 region has the DNA TGTGCCAGCAGCTTGGCTACGGGGGGCCGATACAATGAGCAGTTCTTC. Encoded protein: CASSLATGGRYNEQFF.